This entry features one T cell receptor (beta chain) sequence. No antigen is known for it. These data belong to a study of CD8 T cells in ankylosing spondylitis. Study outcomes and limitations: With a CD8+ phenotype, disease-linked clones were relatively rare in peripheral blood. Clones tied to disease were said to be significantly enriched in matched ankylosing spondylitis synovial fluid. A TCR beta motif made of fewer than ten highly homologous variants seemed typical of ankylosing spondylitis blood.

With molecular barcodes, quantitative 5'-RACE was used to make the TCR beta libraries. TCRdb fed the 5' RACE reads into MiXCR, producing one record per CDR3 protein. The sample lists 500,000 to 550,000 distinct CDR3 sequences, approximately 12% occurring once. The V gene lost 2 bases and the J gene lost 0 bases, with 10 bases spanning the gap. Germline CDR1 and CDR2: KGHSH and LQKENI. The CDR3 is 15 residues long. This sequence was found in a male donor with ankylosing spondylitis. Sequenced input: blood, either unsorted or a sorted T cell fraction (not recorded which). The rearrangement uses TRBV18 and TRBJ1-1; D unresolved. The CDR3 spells CASSPGEGMNTEAFF. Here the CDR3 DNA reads TGTGCCAGCTCACCAGGCGAGGGCATGAACACTGAAGCTTTCTTT.